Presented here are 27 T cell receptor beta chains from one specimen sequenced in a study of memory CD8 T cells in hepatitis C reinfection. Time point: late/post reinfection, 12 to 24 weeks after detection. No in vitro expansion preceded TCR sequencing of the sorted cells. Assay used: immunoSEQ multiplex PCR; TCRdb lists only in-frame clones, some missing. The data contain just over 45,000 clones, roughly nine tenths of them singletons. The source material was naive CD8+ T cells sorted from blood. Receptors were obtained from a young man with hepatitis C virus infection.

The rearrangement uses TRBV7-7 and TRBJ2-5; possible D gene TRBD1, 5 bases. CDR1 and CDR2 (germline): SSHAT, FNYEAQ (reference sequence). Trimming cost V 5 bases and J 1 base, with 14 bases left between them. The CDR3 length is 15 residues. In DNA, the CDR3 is TGTGCCAGCAGCCCCGTTGATAGGGGCCAAGAGACCCAGTACTTC. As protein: CASSPVDRGQETQYF.

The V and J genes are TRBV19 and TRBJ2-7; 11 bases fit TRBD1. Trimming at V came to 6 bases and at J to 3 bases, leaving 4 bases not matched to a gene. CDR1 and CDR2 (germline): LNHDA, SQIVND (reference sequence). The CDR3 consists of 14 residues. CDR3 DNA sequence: TGTGCCAGTAGCCCGGGACAGGGGGACTACGAGCAGTACTTC. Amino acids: CASSPGQGDYEQYF.

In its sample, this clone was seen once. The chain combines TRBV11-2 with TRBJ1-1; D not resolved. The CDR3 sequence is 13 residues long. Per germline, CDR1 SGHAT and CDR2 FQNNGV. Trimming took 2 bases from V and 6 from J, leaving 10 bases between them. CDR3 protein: CASSLFEHAEAFF. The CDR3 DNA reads TGTGCCAGCAGCTTATTTGAGCACGCTGAAGCTTTCTTT.

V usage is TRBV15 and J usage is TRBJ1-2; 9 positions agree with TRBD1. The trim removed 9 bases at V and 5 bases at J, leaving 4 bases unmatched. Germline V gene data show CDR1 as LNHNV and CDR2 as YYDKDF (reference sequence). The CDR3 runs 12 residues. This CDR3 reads CATRTGAYGYTF. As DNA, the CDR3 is TGTGCCACTCGGACAGGGGCTTATGGCTACACCTTC.

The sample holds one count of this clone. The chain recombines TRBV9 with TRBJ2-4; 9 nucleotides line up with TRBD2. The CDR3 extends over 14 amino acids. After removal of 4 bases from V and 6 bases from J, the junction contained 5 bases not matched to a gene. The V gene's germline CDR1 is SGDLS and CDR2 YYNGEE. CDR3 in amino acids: CASSPRGGGNIQYF. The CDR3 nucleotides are TGTGCCAGCAGCCCGCGGGGGGGCGGAAACATTCAGTACTTC.

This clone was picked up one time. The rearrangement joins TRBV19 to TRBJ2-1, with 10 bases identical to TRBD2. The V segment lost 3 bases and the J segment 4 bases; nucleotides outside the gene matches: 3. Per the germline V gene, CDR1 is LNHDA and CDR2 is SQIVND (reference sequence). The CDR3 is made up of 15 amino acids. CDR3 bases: TGTGCCAGTAGTATCTCTAGCGGGGGTTACAATGAGCAGTTCTTC. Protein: CASSISSGGYNEQFF.

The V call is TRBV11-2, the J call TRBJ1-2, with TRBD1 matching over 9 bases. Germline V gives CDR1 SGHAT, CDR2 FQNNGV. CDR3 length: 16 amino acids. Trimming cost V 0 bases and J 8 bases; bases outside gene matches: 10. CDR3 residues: CASSLDYTGGYLGYTF. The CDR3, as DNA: TGTGCCAGCAGCTTAGACTATACAGGGGGCTATCTCGGCTACACCTTC.

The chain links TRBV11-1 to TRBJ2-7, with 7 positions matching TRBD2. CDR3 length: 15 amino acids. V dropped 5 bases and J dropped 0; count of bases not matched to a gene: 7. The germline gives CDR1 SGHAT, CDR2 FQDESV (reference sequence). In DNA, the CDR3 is TGTGCCAGCAGCCAAGGACTAGGGAGCTCCTACGAGCAGTACTTC. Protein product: CASSQGLGSSYEQYF.

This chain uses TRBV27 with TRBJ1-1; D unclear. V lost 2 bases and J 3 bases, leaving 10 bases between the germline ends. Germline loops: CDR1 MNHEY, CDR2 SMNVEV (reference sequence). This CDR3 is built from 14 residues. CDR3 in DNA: TGTGCCAGCAGTTTAATGTCGGGGTACACTGAAGCTTTCTTT. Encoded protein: CASSLMSGYTEAFF.

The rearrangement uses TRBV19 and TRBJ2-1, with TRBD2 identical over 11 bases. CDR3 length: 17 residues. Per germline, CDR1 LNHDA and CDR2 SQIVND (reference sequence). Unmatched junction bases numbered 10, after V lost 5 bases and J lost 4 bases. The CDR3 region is CASSFTLAGVRYNEQFF. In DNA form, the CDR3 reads TGTGCCAGTAGTTTTACACTAGCGGGAGTAAGATACAATGAGCAGTTCTTC.

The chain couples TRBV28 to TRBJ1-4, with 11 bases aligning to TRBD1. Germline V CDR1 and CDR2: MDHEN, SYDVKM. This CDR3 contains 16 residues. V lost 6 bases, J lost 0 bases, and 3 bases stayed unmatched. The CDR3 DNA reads TGTGCCAGCAGCTCGGGACAGGGGGCAACTAATGAAAAACTGTTTTTT. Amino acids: CASSSGQGATNEKLFF.

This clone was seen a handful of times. CDR3 bases: TGTGCCAGCAGTGAAGGGACAGGGTACACTGAAGCTTTCTTT. This encodes CASSEGTGYTEAFF. This chain links TRBV2 with TRBJ1-1; 8 bases are shared with TRBD1. V lost 1 base and J lost 3; bases outside the gene matches: 1. Germline CDR1 SNHLY, CDR2 FYNNEI. This CDR3 has 14 residues.

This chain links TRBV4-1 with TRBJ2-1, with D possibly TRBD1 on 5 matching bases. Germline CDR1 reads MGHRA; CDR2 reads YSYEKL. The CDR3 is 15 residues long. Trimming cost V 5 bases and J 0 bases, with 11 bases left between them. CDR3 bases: TGCGCCAGCAGCTTCGACAGTATCTCCTACAATGAGCAGTTCTTC. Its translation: CASSFDSISYNEQFF.

Written as DNA, the CDR3 is TGTGCCGGACAGGGTACCGGGGAGCTGTTTTTT. Amino acid sequence: CAGQGTGELFF. This chain joins TRBV6-1 and TRBJ2-2; 8 bases align to TRBD1. CDR1 and CDR2 from the germline V gene are MNHNS and SASEGT. Trimming took 11 bases from V and 5 from J; bases not matched to a gene: 1. CDR3 size: 11 residues.

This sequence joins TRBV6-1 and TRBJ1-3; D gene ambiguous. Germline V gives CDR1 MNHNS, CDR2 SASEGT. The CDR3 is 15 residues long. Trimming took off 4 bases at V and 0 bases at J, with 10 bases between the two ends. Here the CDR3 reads CASSVLRVSGNTIYF. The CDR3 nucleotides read TGTGCCAGCAGTGTCTTACGGGTCTCTGGAAACACCATATATTTT.

DNA for the CDR3: TGCAGCGGGAGCGGGAGTTCCTACAATGAGCAGTTCTTC. It codes for CSGSGSSYNEQFF. This chain links TRBV29-1 with TRBJ2-1; the match to TRBD2 covers 8 bases. Germline V gene lookup returns CDR1 SQVTM and CDR2 ANQGSEA. With 7 bases clipped from V and 1 base from J, the junction kept 3 bases outside the gene matches. The CDR3 runs to 13 residues.

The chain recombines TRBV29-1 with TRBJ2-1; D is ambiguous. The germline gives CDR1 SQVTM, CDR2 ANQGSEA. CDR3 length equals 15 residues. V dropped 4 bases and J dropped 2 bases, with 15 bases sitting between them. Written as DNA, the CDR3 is TGCAGCGTTGGAAGCGACCGGTATGCCTACAATGAGCAGTTCTTC. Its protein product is CSVGSDRYAYNEQFF.

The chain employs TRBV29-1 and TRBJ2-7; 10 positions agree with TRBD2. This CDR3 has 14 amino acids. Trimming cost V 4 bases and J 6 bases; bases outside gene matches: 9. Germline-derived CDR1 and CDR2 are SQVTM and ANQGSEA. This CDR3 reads CSVVFEREGPEQYF. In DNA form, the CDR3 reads TGCAGCGTTGTTTTTGAGCGGGAGGGCCCCGAGCAGTACTTC.

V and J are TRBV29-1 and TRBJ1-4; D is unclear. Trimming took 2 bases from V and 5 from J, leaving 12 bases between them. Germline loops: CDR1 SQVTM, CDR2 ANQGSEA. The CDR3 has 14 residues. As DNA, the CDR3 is TGCAGCGTTGAAATTAGAGGGTCAAATGAAAAACTGTTTTTT. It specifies CSVEIRGSNEKLFF.

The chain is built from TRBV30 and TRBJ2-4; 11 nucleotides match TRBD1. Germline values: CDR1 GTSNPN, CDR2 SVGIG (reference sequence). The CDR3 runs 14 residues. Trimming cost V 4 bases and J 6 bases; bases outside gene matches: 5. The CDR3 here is CAWIRTGGGNIQYF. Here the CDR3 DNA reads TGTGCCTGGATCAGGACAGGGGGCGGAAACATTCAGTACTTC.

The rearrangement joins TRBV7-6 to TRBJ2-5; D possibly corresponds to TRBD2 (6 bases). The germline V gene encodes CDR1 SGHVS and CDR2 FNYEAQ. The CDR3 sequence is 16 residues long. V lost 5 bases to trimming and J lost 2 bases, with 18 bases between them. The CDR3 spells CASSQNVMGGQETQYF. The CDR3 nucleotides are TGTGCCAGCAGCCAAAACGTCATGGGGGGACAAGAGACCCAGTACTTC.

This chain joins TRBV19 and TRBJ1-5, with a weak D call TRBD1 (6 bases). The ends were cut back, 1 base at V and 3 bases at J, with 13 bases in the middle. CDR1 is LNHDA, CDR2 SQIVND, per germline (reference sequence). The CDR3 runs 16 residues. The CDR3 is CASSIGVRGLNQPQHF. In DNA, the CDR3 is TGTGCCAGTAGTATAGGGGTCAGGGGCCTCAATCAGCCCCAGCATTTT.

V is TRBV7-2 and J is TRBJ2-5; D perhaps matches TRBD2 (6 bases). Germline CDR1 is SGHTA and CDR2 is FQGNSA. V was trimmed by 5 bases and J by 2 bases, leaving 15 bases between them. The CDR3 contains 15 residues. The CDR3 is CASSPSPGEQETQYF. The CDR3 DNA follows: TGTGCCAGCAGCCCTAGTCCGGGGGAGCAAGAGACCCAGTACTTC.

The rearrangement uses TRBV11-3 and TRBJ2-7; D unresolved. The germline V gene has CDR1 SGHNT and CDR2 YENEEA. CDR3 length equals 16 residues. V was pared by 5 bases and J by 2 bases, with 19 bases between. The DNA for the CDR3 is TGTGCCAGCAGCCCCTTTTTCTCTCAAGCCCCCTACGAGCAGTACTTC. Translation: CASSPFFSQAPYEQYF.

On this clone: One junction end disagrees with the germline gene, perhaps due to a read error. The CDR3 DNA reads TGTGCTAGCAGCTTAGCCTGGACTCCCCAAGAGACCCAGTACTTC. It specifies CASSLAWTPQETQYF. V gene TRBV7-7 combines with J gene TRBJ2-5; perhaps TRBD2 as D (5 bases). This CDR3 contains 15 residues. Germline V CDR1 and CDR2: SSHAT, FNYEAQ (reference sequence).

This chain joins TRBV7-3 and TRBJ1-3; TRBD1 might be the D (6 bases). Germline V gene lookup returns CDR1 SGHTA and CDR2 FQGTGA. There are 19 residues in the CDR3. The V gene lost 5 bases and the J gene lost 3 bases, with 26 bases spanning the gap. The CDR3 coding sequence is TGTGCCAGCAGCCCAACCCCCCCTGTAGGGGGAAAATTTGGAAACACCATATATTTT. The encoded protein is CASSPTPPVGGKFGNTIYF.

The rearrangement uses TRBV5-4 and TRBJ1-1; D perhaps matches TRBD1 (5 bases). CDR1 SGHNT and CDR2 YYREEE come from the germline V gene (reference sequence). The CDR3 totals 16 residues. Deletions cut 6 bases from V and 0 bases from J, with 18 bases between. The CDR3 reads CASMGGARTMNTEAFF. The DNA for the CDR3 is TGTGCCAGCATGGGCGGGGCACGAACAATGAACACTGAAGCTTTCTTT.